This T cell receptor (beta chain) was observed in a study of vaccination and CD4 T cells after COVID-19. Study at large: Median time from second vaccine dose to sampling was about 70 days (14 to 241).

Regarding treatment: approximately 11-day PBMC culture with coronavirus spike peptide pools or control peptides (ViraFEST assay). This clonotype was recorded a few times. Its antigen remains unidentified. Deletions cut 4 bases from V and 4 bases from J, with 5 bases between. From germline, CDR1 is MGHDK and CDR2 SYGVNS. The CDR3 is 11 amino acids. Scientists ran DNA taken from cultured CD4+ T cells through the Oncomine TCR Beta short-read assay for sequencing. MiXCR, applied by TCRdb to the PCR reads, yields one record per CDR3 protein. The sample comprises 15,000 to 20,000 distinct CDR3 sequences, 51% of which are singletons, and roughly 10% rests with the top ten.

The origin of this receptor is a human donor who had recovered from COVID-19. The J gene is TRBJ2-7, the V gene TRBV25-1; the D is unclear. The source was CD4+ T cells from blood, cultured in vitro, collected before SARS-CoV-2 vaccination. The CDR3 reads CASSGTYEQYF. CDR3 coding DNA: TGTGCCAGCAGTGGAACATACGAGCAGTACTTC.